This T cell receptor beta chain derives from a study of T cell responses to AZD1222 COVID-19 vaccine. Germline assignment: CDR1 MDHEN and CDR2 SYDVKM. The CDR3 runs to 13 residues. V gave up 6 bases and J gave up 4 bases, with 12 bases separating them. This table comes from immunoSEQ multiplex PCR, and its TCRdb copy is limited to in-frame clones, with some not included. Of approximately 70,000 clones detected, approximately 85% appear once; the ten largest clones hold around 5%. The chain is built from TRBV28 and TRBJ1-2; possibly TRBD1 for D (5 bases). The sequence was collected from an adult in good health. Sequenced material: peripheral blood, taken on day 0 of AZD1222 vaccination. The CDR3, as DNA: TGTGCCAGCAGCTTCGACAGAGTCTATGGCTACACCTTC. Protein product: CASSFDRVYGYTF.